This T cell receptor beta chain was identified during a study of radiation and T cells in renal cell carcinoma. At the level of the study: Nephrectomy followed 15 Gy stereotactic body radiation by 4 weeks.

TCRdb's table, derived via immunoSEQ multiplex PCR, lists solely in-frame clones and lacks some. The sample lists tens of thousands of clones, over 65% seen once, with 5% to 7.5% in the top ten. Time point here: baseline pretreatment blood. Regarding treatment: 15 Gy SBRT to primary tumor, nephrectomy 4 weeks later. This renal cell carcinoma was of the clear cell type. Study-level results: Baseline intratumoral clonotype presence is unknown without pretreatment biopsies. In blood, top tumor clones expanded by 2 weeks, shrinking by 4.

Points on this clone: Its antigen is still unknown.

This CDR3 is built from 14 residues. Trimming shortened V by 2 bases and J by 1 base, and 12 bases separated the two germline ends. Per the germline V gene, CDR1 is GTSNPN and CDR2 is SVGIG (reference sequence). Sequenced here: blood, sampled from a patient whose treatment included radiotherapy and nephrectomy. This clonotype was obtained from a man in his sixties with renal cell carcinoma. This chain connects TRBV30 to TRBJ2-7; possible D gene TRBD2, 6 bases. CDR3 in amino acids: CAWSFGRRSYEQYF. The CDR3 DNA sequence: TGTGCCTGGAGTTTCGGGAGACGGTCCTACGAGCAGTACTTC.